This TCR beta chain was identified during a study of early T cells in non-severe SARS-CoV-2 infection. This clonotype was recorded many times. Tagging with unique molecular identifiers was applied to individual cDNA molecules. TCRdb re-derived calls from the 5' RACE reads in MiXCR, one entry per CDR3 protein. The sample carries over 50,000 distinct CDR3 sequences, less than 9.5% recorded once. The sequence was obtained from an adult who was a healthcare worker with PCR-confirmed SARS-CoV-2 infection or an uninfected control (not recorded which). Sequenced material: whole blood.

Here the CDR3 reads CASSPQSRQQLSWANVLTF. The CDR3 coding sequence is TGTGCCAGCAGCCCCCAATCCCGTCAACAGCTGTCCTGGGCCAACGTCCTGACTTTC. This rearrangement joins TRBV13 to TRBJ2-6; D unclear. Trimming pared 5 bases from V and 5 bases from J, leaving 25 bases between. The V gene's germline CDR1 is PRHDT and CDR2 FYEKMQ (reference sequence). The CDR3 is 19 residues long.